This is a list of T cell receptor beta chains from one sample in a study of blood T cell repertoires in COVID-19. Sequenced by immunoSEQ multiplex PCR; TCRdb stores in-frame clones only, minus some. The repertoire has roughly 200,000 clones, approximately 91% of them found once; the top ten carry about 6.7%. The sequenced sample was peripheral blood. The receptors were sampled from a man in his forties with acute or convalescent COVID-19. CDR3s include the opening cysteine and the closing phenylalanine or tryptophan. Fields, in order: clone size, CDR3 length, J gene, D gene, V gene, CDR3 protein, CDR3 DNA. The D gene is left open where the match is weak. Some rows have no size entry. The others give once, few or many, or a class for an expanded clone.

NA	12	TRBJ2-7	TRBD1	TRBV10-2	CASRTGGYEQYF	TGCGCCAGCAGGACAGGGGGCTACGAGCAGTACTTC
NA	15	TRBJ2-3	TRBD2	TRBV6-4	CASSEGRGGGDTQYF	TGTGCCAGCAGTGAAGGTCGGGGGGGCGGTGATACGCAGTATTTT
NA	15	TRBJ1-5	NA	TRBV6-2/TRBV6-3	CASSPQIWSNQPQHF	TGTGCCAGCAGCCCACAGATTTGGAGCAATCAGCCCCAGCATTTT
NA	11	TRBJ1-2	NA	TRBV20-1	CMRGGNYGYTF	TGCATGAGGGGGGGAAACTATGGCTACACCTTC
NA	16	TRBJ2-1	TRBD2	TRBV4-2	CASSPTSGGGGDEQFF	TGTGCCAGCAGCCCGACTAGCGGGGGTGGCGGCGATGAGCAGTTCTTC
NA	16	TRBJ2-7	TRBD1	TRBV5-6	CASLGAGTGKFYEQYF	TGTGCCAGCTTAGGGGCTGGGACAGGGAAGTTTTACGAGCAGTACTTC
NA	14	TRBJ2-7	NA	TRBV5-4	CASSLEQLTYEQYF	TGTGCCAGCAGCTTAGAACAGCTTACCTACGAGCAGTACTTC
NA	13	TRBJ1-5	NA	TRBV6-5	CASRPGDNQPQHF	TGTGCCAGCAGGCCAGGGGACAATCAGCCCCAGCATTTT
NA	14	TRBJ2-7	NA	TRBV5-6	CASSLVSHPYEQYF	TGTGCCAGCAGCTTGGTTTCACACCCCTACGAGCAGTACTTC
NA	15	TRBJ1-5	TRBD1	TRBV6-5	CASRPLDRSDQPQHF	TGTGCCAGCAGACCCCTGGACAGGAGCGATCAGCCCCAGCATTTT
NA	14	TRBJ2-7	TRBD1	TRBV5-1	CASSSGTGSEEQYF	TGCGCCAGCAGCTCCGGGACAGGGTCAGAAGAGCAGTACTTC
NA	13	TRBJ2-1	TRBD2	TRBV30	CAWMGGRYNEQFF	TGTGCCTGGATGGGCGGGAGGTACAATGAGCAGTTCTTC
once	14	TRBJ2-1	TRBD2	TRBV6-2/TRBV6-3	CASSYSLAGNEQFF	TGTGCCAGCAGTTACTCCCTAGCGGGTAATGAGCAGTTCTTC
NA	19	TRBJ1-4	TRBD1	TRBV4-1	CASSQVPGTVIQWGEKLFF	TGCGCCAGCAGCCAAGTCCCCGGGACAGTAATCCAATGGGGTGAAAAACTGTTTTTT
NA	17	TRBJ2-7	NA	TRBV6-2/TRBV6-3	CASSYSPGISTRYEQYF	TGTGCCAGCAGTTACTCACCGGGAATTTCGACTCGATACGAGCAGTACTTC
NA	17	TRBJ1-3	NA	TRBV6-1	CASSEAITESSGNTIYF	TGTGCCAGCAGTGAAGCTATAACAGAGAGCTCTGGAAACACCATATATTTT
NA	15	TRBJ2-7	NA	TRBV29-1	CSVRDPQGSIDEQYF	TGCAGCGTTAGAGACCCGCAGGGTAGTATCGACGAGCAGTACTTC
NA	16	TRBJ2-5	TRBD2	TRBV6-2/TRBV6-3	CASSYPSGGFQETQYF	TGTGCCAGCAGTTACCCTAGCGGGGGGTTCCAAGAGACCCAGTACTTC
NA	13	TRBJ1-5	NA	TRBV30	CAWSEQGNQPQHF	TGTGCCTGGAGTGAGCAGGGTAACCAGCCCCAGCATTTT
NA	15	TRBJ2-5	TRBD2	TRBV5-6	CASSSSGGRGQTQYF	TGTGCCAGCAGCTCGTCGGGGGGACGGGGCCAGACCCAGTACTTC
NA	14	TRBJ2-2	NA	TRBV10-1	CASSEFLRGGELFF	TGCGCCAGCAGTGAGTTCTTACGAGGCGGGGAGCTGTTTTTT
NA	12	TRBJ2-1	NA	TRBV13	CASSSLDNEQFF	TGTGCCAGCAGCTCCTTAGACAATGAGCAGTTCTTC
NA	14	TRBJ1-1	NA	TRBV7-2	CASSPHGGDTEAFF	TGTGCCAGCAGCCCCCACGGGGGGGACACTGAAGCTTTCTTT
NA	13	TRBJ2-7	NA	TRBV6-1	CASSELIASEQYF	TGTGCCAGCAGTGAACTAATAGCAAGTGAGCAGTACTTC
NA	16	TRBJ2-3	TRBD2	TRBV13	CASSSLLAGSGDTQYF	TGTGCCAGCAGCTCCCTCTTAGCGGGGAGTGGAGATACGCAGTATTTT
once	13	TRBJ1-1	TRBD1	TRBV30	CAWSVQGGPEAFF	TGTGCCTGGAGTGTGCAGGGGGGTCCTGAAGCTTTCTTT
NA	15	TRBJ1-2	TRBD1	TRBV9	CASSDHRDRDHGYTF	TGTGCCAGCAGCGACCACCGGGACAGGGATCATGGCTACACCTTC
NA	14	TRBJ1-4	TRBD1	TRBV10-3	CAISEQGRGEKLFF	TGTGCCATCAGTGAACAGGGGAGAGGGGAAAAACTGTTTTTT
NA	17	TRBJ2-2	NA	TRBV9	CASSVDGSYLNTGELFF	TGTGCCAGCAGCGTAGATGGGAGCTATCTGAACACCGGGGAGCTGTTTTTT
few	12	TRBJ1-3	NA	TRBV7-3	CASKGAGNTIYF	TGTGCCAGCAAGGGGGCTGGAAACACCATATATTTT
NA	15	TRBJ1-1	TRBD1	TRBV6-5	CASSVSGGTNTEAFF	TGTGCCAGCTCAGTGTCAGGGGGAACGAACACTGAAGCTTTCTTT
NA	14	TRBJ2-7	TRBD1	TRBV19	CASSPGTATYEQYF	TGTGCCAGTAGTCCAGGGACAGCTACCTACGAGCAGTACTTC
NA	15	TRBJ2-7	TRBD2	TRBV3-1/TRBV3-2	CASSLSGGPGYEQYF	TGTGCCAGCAGCCTTAGCGGGGGGCCGGGCTACGAGCAGTACTTC
once	18	TRBJ2-5	TRBD2	TRBV24-1	CATSDSGLAGGPRETQYF	TGTGCCACCAGTGATTCCGGACTAGCGGGGGGGCCACGTGAGACCCAGTACTTC
NA	15	TRBJ1-1	NA	TRBV5-4	CASSLGGPRVTEAFF	TGTGCCAGCAGCTTGGGTGGCCCGAGGGTCACTGAAGCTTTCTTT
NA	15	TRBJ2-5	NA	TRBV29-1	CSSLVGWGEQETQYF	TGCAGCTCCCTCGTCGGGTGGGGAGAACAAGAGACCCAGTACTTC
NA	14	TRBJ2-2	NA	TRBV10-3	CAITRGQNTGELFF	TGTGCCATCACTCGAGGGCAGAACACCGGGGAGCTGTTTTTT
NA	17	TRBJ2-1	TRBD2	TRBV15	CATSRDPLAQPYNEQFF	TGTGCCACCAGCAGGGACCCACTAGCGCAGCCCTACAATGAGCAGTTCTTC
NA	14	TRBJ2-1	TRBD2	TRBV10-2	CASSAAGGLNEQFF	TGCGCCAGCAGTGCAGCGGGGGGGCTGAATGAGCAGTTCTTC
NA	19	TRBJ2-2	TRBD2	TRBV6-2/TRBV6-3	CASSSDGTSGIPNTGELFF	TGTGCCAGCAGTTCGGACGGGACTAGCGGGATCCCGAACACCGGGGAGCTGTTTTTT
few	13	TRBJ1-3	NA	TRBV30	CAWTWLAGNTIYF	TGTGCCTGGACTTGGCTTGCTGGAAACACCATATATTTT
NA	18	TRBJ1-3	NA	TRBV7-2	CASSRAATVGLFRNTIYF	TGTGCCAGCAGCCGTGCCGCGACAGTAGGATTATTTAGAAACACCATATATTTT
NA	14	TRBJ2-5	NA	TRBV18	CASSPTVNQETQYF	TGTGCCAGCTCACCAACGGTAAATCAAGAGACCCAGTACTTC
NA	13	TRBJ1-1	TRBD1	TRBV5-1	CASTQGARTEAFF	TGCGCCAGCACTCAGGGGGCGCGGACTGAAGCTTTCTTT
once	14	TRBJ2-1	NA	TRBV7-2	CASSLARENNEQFF	TGTGCCAGCAGCTTAGCCAGGGAAAACAATGAGCAGTTCTTC
NA	16	TRBJ1-1	NA	TRBV28	CASNLLTGLMNTEAFF	TGTGCCAGCAACTTACTGACAGGCCTCATGAACACTGAAGCTTTCTTT
NA	15	TRBJ1-4	TRBD1	TRBV3-1/TRBV3-2	CASSQQGEANEKLFF	TGTGCCAGCAGCCAACAGGGGGAAGCTAATGAAAAACTGTTTTTT
NA	16	TRBJ2-5	TRBD2	TRBV6-1	CASSEIAGGIQETQYF	TGTGCCAGCAGTGAAATAGCGGGGGGGATACAAGAGACCCAGTACTTC
NA	13	TRBJ2-7	NA	TRBV27	CASAPGHPYEQYF	TGTGCCAGCGCCCCGGGACATCCTTACGAGCAGTACTTC
NA	15	TRBJ2-5	TRBD2	TRBV5-1	CASSRGLADQETQYF	TGCGCCAGCAGCCGTGGACTAGCGGATCAAGAGACCCAGTACTTC